This T cell receptor (beta chain) derives from a study of cytomegalovirus exposure and HLA in healthy donors. A note on this clone: Its antigen remains unidentified.

Points from the study as a whole: A missense variant in DCLRE1C was later tied to TCR beta V- and J-gene trimming.

CDR3 size: 14 residues. Germline V gene sequence: CDR1 SGHDT, CDR2 YYEEEE. Losses at the gene ends were 7 bases for V and 3 bases for J; bases not matched to a gene: 8. In the PCR, 60 Vbeta and 13 Jbeta primers were used. Some clones are missing from TCRdb's copy, which holds only in-frame ones; the method was immunoSEQ multiplex PCR. The repertoire consists of roughly 140,000 clones, with roughly 80% occurring once and the leading ten covering 5% to 6.5%. Input material: PBMCs. The sequence was collected from a man aged 25-45 years in good health and CMV-seropositive. The genes are TRBV5-6 and TRBJ2-7; 9 bases are shared with TRBD1. The CDR3 loop is CASGTTGQGYEQYF. The CDR3 bases are TGTGCCAGCGGCACGACGGGACAGGGCTACGAGCAGTACTTC.